Presented here are 28 T cell receptor beta chains from one specimen sequenced in a study of shared clonotypes between healthy human individuals. Some clones are missing from TCRdb's copy, which holds only in-frame ones; the method was immunoSEQ multiplex PCR. There are under 2.5 million clones in the sample; 85% to 95% occur only once, and approximately 0.4% lies in the top ten. Sample: naive CD4+ T cells from PBMCs. Subset of the sample: CD45RA+ positively selected. These receptors were taken from a man aged 18 to 29 in good health. Some clones in this sample may be carry-over from other donors' samples.

This chain connects TRBV19 to TRBJ2-3; no clear D gene. The CDR3 is 13 amino acids. V was cut by 6 bases and J by 2 bases, with 9 bases left in between. The germline CDR1 and CDR2 sequences are LNHDA and SQIVND (reference sequence). CDR3 coding DNA: TGTGCCAGTAGCCACAAAATCACAGATACGCAGTATTTT. Residues: CASSHKITDTQYF.

The table lists this clone with a count of one. The chain carries TRBV28 and TRBJ2-3; D is possibly TRBD2 (7 bases). The CDR3 sequence is 14 residues long. V shed 7 bases and J shed 1 base, with 12 bases lying between them. The V gene's germline CDR1 is MDHEN and CDR2 SYDVKM. CDR3 sequence (DNA): TGTGCCAGCACGGGGGCGGGAGGCACAGATACGCAGTATTTT. This gives the protein CASTGAGGTDTQYF.

This chain links TRBV7-8 with TRBJ2-1, with 13 bases identical to TRBD2. Germline V gene data show CDR1 as SGHVS and CDR2 as FQNEAQ. The CDR3 length is 16 residues. Trimming removed 5 bases from V and 7 bases from J; junction bases left unmatched: 8. CDR3 protein: CASSRTLAGGSNEQFF. DNA of the CDR3: TGTGCCAGCAGCCGGACACTAGCGGGAGGGTCAAATGAGCAGTTCTTC.

The chain uses TRBV5-1 and TRBJ2-1; 9 bases agree with TRBD2. Per germline, CDR1 SGHRS and CDR2 YFSETQ. Trimming at V came to 0 bases and at J to 7 bases, leaving 5 bases not matched to a gene. This CDR3 is 15 amino acids long. CDR3 coding DNA: TGCGCCAGCAGCTTGGTTAGCGGGAGAGAAAATGAGCAGTTCTTC. Residues: CASSLVSGRENEQFF.

The chain has TRBV2 and TRBJ2-1; TRBD2 matches 9 bases. The germline V gene has CDR1 SNHLY and CDR2 FYNNEI. V was pared by 7 bases and J by 4 bases, with 8 bases of the junction left unmatched. This CDR3 has 15 residues. The CDR3 DNA is TGTGCCAGCAAGGCTAGCGGGGACCCATACAATGAGCAGTTCTTC. Translation gives CASKASGDPYNEQFF.

V and J are TRBV6-4 and TRBJ1-5; 7 bases map to TRBD1. This CDR3 spans 14 amino acids. From germline, CDR1 is MRHNA and CDR2 SNTAGT. The V and J ends lost 10 bases and 4 bases, in that order; junction bases with no gene match: 10. The CDR3 DNA is TGTGCCACACCCACGCGGGACAGAAATCAGCCCCAGCATTTT. This encodes CATPTRDRNQPQHF.

This chain uses TRBV5-1 with TRBJ2-2, with D hard to call. The CDR3 loop spans 16 amino acids. In germline, CDR1 is SGHRS, CDR2 YFSETQ. V lost 0 bases to trimming and J lost 0 bases, with 9 bases between them. CDR3 region: CASSLVGPPNTGELFF. The CDR3 DNA is TGCGCCAGCAGCTTGGTAGGGCCCCCGAACACCGGGGAGCTGTTTTTT.

The V and J genes are TRBV10-3 and TRBJ1-2; D remains ambiguous. Germline V CDR1 and CDR2: ENHRY, SYGVKD. V was clipped by 10 bases and J by 3 bases, with 18 bases between them. This CDR3 comprises 14 residues. The CDR3 protein is CATSTVGRDYGYTF. The CDR3 DNA is TGTGCCACCAGCACAGTAGGCCGCGACTATGGCTACACCTTC.

This chain connects TRBV18 to TRBJ2-7, with 7 bases aligning to TRBD2. Germline loops: CDR1 KGHSH, CDR2 LQKENI. CDR3 length: 15 amino acids. Unmatched junction bases numbered 7, after V lost 2 bases and J lost 3 bases. CDR3 in amino acids: CASSPGGGPHYEQYF. Here the CDR3 DNA reads TGTGCCAGCTCACCAGGGGGGGGACCACACTACGAGCAGTACTTC.

V usage is TRBV5-1 and J usage is TRBJ1-6, with D tentatively TRBD1 (6 bases). This CDR3 is built from 15 residues. Per the germline V gene, CDR1 is SGHRS and CDR2 is YFSETQ. Trimming stripped 7 bases from V and 7 bases from J, with 18 bases between. The CDR3 DNA reads TGCGCCAGCCACCTCCTCGACAGGAGCAATTCACCCCTCCACTTT. It specifies CASHLLDRSNSPLHF.

The J gene is TRBJ2-7, the V gene TRBV6-5; D gene ambiguous. The germline V gene encodes CDR1 MNHEY and CDR2 SVGAGI. Trimming took 4 bases from V and 2 from J, leaving 12 bases between them. The CDR3 is made up of 14 amino acids. CDR3 in amino acids: CASSFGRRTYEQYF. The CDR3 DNA is TGTGCCAGCAGTTTTGGCAGGAGAACCTACGAGCAGTACTTC.

Only one count was recorded for this clone. J is TRBJ1-6 and V is TRBV28; D ambiguous. V dropped 8 bases and J dropped 18 bases, with 17 bases sitting between them. Germline V gene sequence: CDR1 MDHEN, CDR2 SYDVKM. The CDR3 consists of 11 residues. CDR3 sequence reads: CASAAGPVRHF. CDR3 coding DNA: TGTGCCAGCGCGGCTGGGCCAGTCCGCCACTTT.

The CDR3 nucleotides read TGTGCCAGCAGTTACGCAGGGGCGAACACTGAAGCTTTCTTT. Amino acids: CASSYAGANTEAFF. The V and J genes are TRBV6-6 and TRBJ1-1; tentatively, D is TRBD1 (6 bases). Between the trimmed V and J ends, which lost 2 bases and 1 base, there was a span of 8 bases. Germline V lookup: CDR1 MNHNY, CDR2 SVGAGI (reference sequence). This CDR3 region has 14 residues.

The chain links TRBV27 to TRBJ1-5, with 7 positions matching TRBD1. This CDR3 comprises 17 residues. J was trimmed by 3 bases and V by 0 bases; bases with no gene match: 8. The germline gives CDR1 MNHEY, CDR2 SMNVEV (reference sequence). The CDR3 coding sequence is TGTGCCAGCAGTTTATCTAACAGGGGAAATCCCAATCAGCCCCAGCATTTT. This sequence encodes CASSLSNRGNPNQPQHF.

The gene calls are TRBV5-6 and TRBJ2-5; TRBD2 is a possible D gene (6 bases). The germline V and J ends were trimmed by 2 bases and 5 bases, with 16 bases remaining between them. Germline CDR1 SGHDT, CDR2 YYEEEE. This CDR3 spans 15 amino acids. This chain's CDR3 is CASSFVVEGGETQYF. CDR3 DNA: TGTGCCAGCAGCTTCGTGGTCGAGGGAGGCGAGACCCAGTACTTC.

The chain links TRBV5-1 to TRBJ2-5; D tentatively reads TRBD1 or TRBD2 (7 bases each). The V end lost 3 bases, the J end lost 5 bases, and 23 bases lay between the germline ends. Germline CDR1 and CDR2: SGHRS and YFSETQ. The CDR3 consists of 17 residues. CDR3 protein: CASSSAPPQGRGETQYF. CDR3 DNA sequence: TGCGCCAGCAGCTCGGCACCCCCACAGGGGAGGGGGGAGACCCAGTACTTC.

V is TRBV5-8 and J is TRBJ1-2; no firm D call. The ends were cut back, 5 bases at V and 3 bases at J, with 11 bases in the middle. This CDR3 spans 13 amino acids. The germline V gene encodes CDR1 SGHTS and CDR2 YDEGEE. CDR3 protein: CASSQTNYYGYTF. CDR3 in DNA: TGTGCCAGCAGTCAAACCAACTACTATGGCTACACCTTC.

In regard to this clone: In the same sample, other DNA sequences code for this CDR3. The CDR3 reads CASSVEGYGYTF. The CDR3 DNA reads TGTGCCAGCAGCGTAGAAGGCTATGGCTACACCTTC. This sequence joins TRBV9 and TRBJ1-2; no clear D gene. CDR1 and CDR2 from the germline V gene are SGDLS and YYNGEE. The CDR3 has 12 residues. The V end was cut by 0 bases, the J end by 4 bases, with 4 bases between.

The count of this clone is one. The chain recombines TRBV30 with TRBJ1-2, with 11 bases matching TRBD1. The CDR3 spans 14 residues. With V trimmed by 1 base and J by 8 bases, 6 bases remained unmatched. Germline CDR1 is GTSNPN and CDR2 is SVGIG (reference sequence). The CDR3 sequence: CAWSARDRGKGYTF. CDR3 DNA: TGTGCCTGGAGTGCCCGGGACAGGGGGAAAGGCTACACCTTC. Variable domain in full (rest from reference TRBV30 and TRBJ1-2): SQTIHQWPATLVQPVGSPLSLECTVEGTSNPNLYWYRQAAGRGLQLLFYSVGIGQISSEVPQNLSASRPQDRQFILSSKKLLLSDSGFYLCAWSARDRGKGYTFGSGTRLTVV.

CDR3 loop: CASFRWRPPVTQYF. CDR3 bases: TGTGCCAGCTTCCGGTGGAGACCTCCCGTGACCCAGTACTTC. The rearrangement uses TRBV27 and TRBJ2-5, with no clear D. The CDR3 contains 14 residues. Trimming pared 8 bases from V and 7 bases from J, leaving 20 bases between. Germline V gene sequence: CDR1 MNHEY, CDR2 SMNVEV (reference sequence).

The chain recombines TRBV4-1 with TRBJ2-2; 9 nucleotides line up with TRBD1. CDR1 is MGHRA and CDR2 is YSYEKL in the germline V gene. Unmatched junction bases numbered 11, after V lost 5 bases and J lost 4 bases. The CDR3 consists of 17 residues. The chain's CDR3 is CASSKPQGARSTGELFF. The CDR3 nucleotides are TGCGCCAGCAGCAAGCCACAGGGGGCGCGGAGCACCGGGGAGCTGTTTTTT.

DNA of the CDR3: TGTGCCTGGAGTGTATCAAGGGGGGGGTATGAGCAGTTCTTC. As protein: CAWSVSRGGYEQFF. The gene calls are TRBV30 and TRBJ2-1; possibly TRBD2 for D (7 bases). This CDR3 is 14 amino acids long. V was clipped by 0 bases and J by 8 bases, with 14 bases between them. Germline CDR1 GTSNPN, CDR2 SVGIG (reference sequence).

The chain employs TRBV5-6 and TRBJ1-1, with 7 bases identical to TRBD1. The junction had 10 bases not matched to a gene; V was cut back by 2 bases and J by 0 bases. Germline CDR1 and CDR2: SGHDT and YYEEEE. The CDR3 extends over 17 amino acids. CDR3 in amino acids: CASSFRQGIKVNTEAFF. The CDR3 DNA reads TGTGCCAGCAGCTTTAGACAGGGCATTAAAGTGAACACTGAAGCTTTCTTT.

The V gene is TRBV19, the J gene TRBJ2-7, with 10 bases that match TRBD2. The CDR3 contains 14 residues. V was clipped by 6 bases and J by 6 bases; unmatched bases: 8. CDR1 and CDR2 (germline): LNHDA, SQIVND (reference sequence). CDR3 sequence (DNA): TGTGCCAGTAGGTCTAGCGGGAGCGTTGGCGAGCAGTACTTC. This sequence encodes CASRSSGSVGEQYF.

V is TRBV5-6 and J is TRBJ2-1; D is perhaps TRBD2 (6 bases). CDR3 length equals 16 residues. Germline-derived CDR1 and CDR2 are SGHDT and YYEEEE. Trimming took 2 bases from V and 3 from J, leaving 15 bases between them. For the CDR3, the DNA is TGTGCCAGCAGCTTATCCGGGACTCGCCTCTACAATGAGCAGTTCTTC. This encodes CASSLSGTRLYNEQFF.

The chain carries TRBV2 and TRBJ2-5; maybe TRBD1 (6 bases). Germline V CDR1 and CDR2: SNHLY, FYNNEI. The V gene lost 8 bases and the J gene lost 5 bases, with 15 bases spanning the gap. The CDR3 covers 13 residues. The chain's CDR3 is CASHRAAAETQYF. The CDR3 nucleotides are TGTGCCAGCCACAGGGCGGCCGCGGAGACCCAGTACTTC. Together with reference TRBV2 and TRBJ2-5, the CDR3 gives the full variable domain: EPEVTQTPSHQVTQMGQEVILRCVPISNHLYFYWYRQILGQKVEFLVSFYNNEISEKSEIFDDQFSVERPDGSNFTLKIRSTKLEDSAMYFCASHRAAAETQYFGPGTRLLVL.

The chain is built from TRBV29-1 and TRBJ1-2; D may be TRBD1 (5 bases). From germline, CDR1 is SQVTM and CDR2 ANQGSEA. Deletions cut 3 bases from V and 8 bases from J, with 16 bases between. This CDR3 contains 13 residues. This CDR3 reads CSVESVQGLGYTF. CDR3 coding DNA: TGCAGCGTTGAGTCAGTCCAGGGCTTAGGCTACACCTTC. Drawing the rest from reference TRBV29-1 and TRBJ1-2, the complete variable domain is SAVISQKPSRDICQRGTSLTIQCQVDSQVTMMFWYRQQPGQSLTLIATANQGSEATYESGFVIDKFPISRPNLTFSTLTVSNMSPEDSSIYLCSVESVQGLGYTFGSGTRLTVV.

The chain employs TRBV15 and TRBJ2-1, with 10 bases identical to TRBD1. CDR3 length: 18 residues. Unmatched junction bases numbered 17, after V lost 8 bases and J lost 4 bases. Germline V gene sequence: CDR1 LNHNV, CDR2 YYDKDF (reference sequence). The CDR3 DNA is TGTGCCACCTCCCGGGACAGGGGCTTTGGACTGGCTTACAATGAGCAGTTCTTC. Protein product: CATSRDRGFGLAYNEQFF.